Given below is one T cell receptor beta chain in context. The target antigen is unknown. These donors, healthy bone marrow donors, were studied. Vbeta (60) and Jbeta (13) primers were used in the PCR. The repertoire was sequenced with immunoSEQ multiplex PCR; TCRdb's copy has only in-frame clones and lacks some. The sample has 72,000 or so clones, about 60% seen once. This sample was taken from a study of cytomegalovirus exposure and HLA in healthy donors. Study results and caveats: One later analysis reportedly identified an Asian-associated ancestry cluster that showed fewer N-insertions than the roughly 640-donor mean. On later analysis, the bulk of CMV-associated TCR beta chains appeared to be HLA-restricted.

Germline V gene data show CDR1 as SGHRS and CDR2 as YFSETQ. The germline V and J ends were trimmed by 5 bases and 0 bases, with 12 bases remaining between them. The CDR3 spans 15 residues. The chain uses TRBV5-1 and TRBJ2-1; D may be TRBD2 (5 bases). Sequenced material: PBMCs. The sequence was collected from a woman aged 45 to 65 in good health and CMV-seronegative. The CDR3 protein is CASRIGGDSYNEQFF. The CDR3 nucleotides are TGCGCCAGCAGGATTGGAGGTGACTCCTACAATGAGCAGTTCTTC.